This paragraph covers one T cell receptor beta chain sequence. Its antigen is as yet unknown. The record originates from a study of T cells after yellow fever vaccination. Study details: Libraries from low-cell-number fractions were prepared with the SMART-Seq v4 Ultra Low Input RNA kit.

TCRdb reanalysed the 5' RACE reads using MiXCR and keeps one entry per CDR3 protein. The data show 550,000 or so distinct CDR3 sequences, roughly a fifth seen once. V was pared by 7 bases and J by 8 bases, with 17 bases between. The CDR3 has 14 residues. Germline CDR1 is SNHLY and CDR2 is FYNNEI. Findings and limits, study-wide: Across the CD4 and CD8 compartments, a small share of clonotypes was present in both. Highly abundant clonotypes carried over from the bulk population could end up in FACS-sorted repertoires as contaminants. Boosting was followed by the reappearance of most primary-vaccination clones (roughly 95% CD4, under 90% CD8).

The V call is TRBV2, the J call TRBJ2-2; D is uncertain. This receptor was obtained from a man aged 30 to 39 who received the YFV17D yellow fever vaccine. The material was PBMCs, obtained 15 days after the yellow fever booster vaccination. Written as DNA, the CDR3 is TGTGCCAGCAACTCCCGGATGGGTGCAGGGGAGCTGTTTTTT. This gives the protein CASNSRMGAGELFF.